This passage covers 25 T cell receptor beta chains from one sample sequenced in a study of shared clonotypes between healthy human individuals. This table comes from immunoSEQ multiplex PCR, and its TCRdb copy is limited to in-frame clones, with some not included. The table lists about 2 million clones, roughly 94% of them singletons, with approximately 0.13% in the top ten. The sample was naive CD4+ T cells sorted from blood. The sample's subset: CD45RA+ positively selected. The origin of the receptors is a young man in good health.

J is TRBJ1-1 and V is TRBV10-2; 9 nucleotides agree with TRBD1. The CDR3 loop spans 14 amino acids. With 7 bases clipped from V and 5 bases from J, the junction kept 8 bases outside the gene matches. CDR1 and CDR2 (germline): WSHSY, SAAADI. This CDR3 reads CASNPGQGGTEAFF. The CDR3 DNA reads TGCGCCAGCAACCCGGGACAGGGAGGGACTGAAGCTTTCTTT.

The chain has TRBV18 and TRBJ2-5, with a possible D match to TRBD2 (5 bases). The CDR3 has 15 amino acids. V lost 3 bases to trimming and J lost 5 bases, with 16 bases between them. From germline, CDR1 is KGHSH and CDR2 LQKENI. Written as DNA, the CDR3 is TGTGCCAGCTCACCCCCGGACCGGGGATGGGAGACCCAGTACTTC. Encoded protein: CASSPPDRGWETQYF. The full variable domain, completed using reference TRBV18 and TRBJ2-5, is NAGVMQNPRHLVRRRGQEARLRCSPMKGHSHVYWYRQLPEEGLKFMVYLQKENIIDESGMPKERFSAEFPKEGPSILRIQQVVRGDSAAYFCASSPPDRGWETQYFGPGTRLLVL.

This chain connects TRBV6-6 to TRBJ1-5, with TRBD1 identical over 8 bases. The germline gives CDR1 MNHNY, CDR2 SVGAGI (reference sequence). CDR3 size: 15 residues. V shed 6 bases, J shed 2 bases, and the junction held 6 bases outside the gene matches. CDR3: CASSEQGGGNQPQHF. The CDR3 region has the DNA TGTGCCAGCAGCGAACAGGGGGGAGGCAATCAGCCCCAGCATTTT.

This chain uses TRBV5-4 with TRBJ1-6, with D perhaps TRBD1 (5 bases). The ends were cut back, 6 bases at V and 13 bases at J, with 20 bases in the middle. The germline V gene has CDR1 SGHNT and CDR2 YYREEE (reference sequence). This CDR3 contains 14 residues. The CDR3 is CASTSGGDNRPLHF. The CDR3 nucleotides read TGTGCCAGCACCTCGGGGGGTGACAATCGGCCCCTCCACTTT.

The V and J genes are TRBV6-6 and TRBJ2-1, with 8 bases identical to TRBD2. V lost 0 bases, J lost 8 bases, and 6 bases stayed unmatched. CDR1 and CDR2 (germline): MNHNY, SVGAGI (reference sequence). The CDR3 consists of 15 residues. The CDR3 bases are TGTGCCAGCAGTTACTCGAACGGGAGGGCCGATGAGCAGTTCTTC. Encoded protein: CASSYSNGRADEQFF.

The chain has TRBV5-6 and TRBJ2-7; D may correspond to TRBD1 or TRBD2 (5 bases each). Germline CDR1 is SGHDT and CDR2 is YYEEEE. CDR3 length: 14 residues. V lost 0 bases, J lost 5 bases, and 12 bases lay in between. The chain's CDR3 is CASSLATGRHEQYF. The CDR3 DNA is TGTGCCAGCAGCTTGGCCACGGGGCGGCACGAGCAGTACTTC.

This clone has just one count. The gene calls are TRBV5-4 and TRBJ1-2; 7 nucleotides line up with TRBD1. This CDR3 comprises 13 residues. Per germline, CDR1 SGHNT and CDR2 YYREEE (reference sequence). The V and J ends lost 4 bases and 6 bases, in that order; junction bases with no gene match: 6. CDR3 bases: TGTGCCAGCAGCAGACAGGGATTAGATGGCTACACCTTC. Translated, it gives CASSRQGLDGYTF. The whole variable domain, filled in from reference TRBV5-4 and TRBJ1-2, reads ETGVTQSPTHLIKTRGQQVTLRCSSQSGHNTVSWYQQALGQGPQFIFQYYREEENGRGNFPPRFSGLQFPNYSSELNVNALELDDSALYLCASSRQGLDGYTFGSGTRLTVV.

This rearrangement joins TRBV5-1 to TRBJ1-1; D remains ambiguous. The CDR3 is 14 amino acids. Looked up from germline, CDR1 is SGHRS and CDR2 is YFSETQ. V was shortened by 4 bases and J by 0 bases, with 10 bases between the two germline ends. The CDR3 sequence: CASSRDGMNTEAFF. The CDR3, as DNA: TGCGCCAGCAGCCGCGACGGAATGAACACTGAAGCTTTCTTT.

The genes are TRBV12-5 and TRBJ1-2; D is undetermined. The V gene's germline CDR1 is LGHNT and CDR2 FRNRAP. This CDR3 has 12 residues. V dropped 0 bases and J dropped 4 bases, with 3 bases sitting between them. CDR3 sequence: CASGLVGYGYTF. The CDR3 region has the DNA TGTGCTAGTGGTTTGGTTGGCTATGGCTACACCTTC.

The rearrangement uses TRBV6-6 and TRBJ2-2; D unresolved. CDR3 length: 14 amino acids. The germline V gene has CDR1 MNHNY and CDR2 SVGAGI (reference sequence). Trimming removed 4 bases from V and 2 bases from J, with 8 bases in between. Here the CDR3 DNA reads TGTGCCAGCAGTTTGATGCCTAACACCGGGGAGCTGTTTTTT. It is translated as CASSLMPNTGELFF.

About this clone itself: Other DNA variants within this sample encode the same CDR3. This rearrangement joins TRBV5-1 to TRBJ2-3; a possible D gene is TRBD1 (5 bases). CDR1 is SGHRS, CDR2 YFSETQ, per germline. V lost 1 base and J lost 0, with 9 bases in between. The CDR3 consists of 15 residues. The CDR3 DNA is TGCGCCAGCAGCTTGCTTGGGGCGAGCACAGATACGCAGTATTTT. This gives the protein CASSLLGASTDTQYF.

With regard to this clone: Given a much more abundant clone one base away, this may be a read error. Other DNA sequences of this sample code for an identical CDR3. J is TRBJ2-5 and V is TRBV28; D call uncertain. V dropped 3 bases and J dropped 3 bases, with 2 bases sitting between them. The CDR3 spans 11 residues. CDR1 and CDR2 from the germline V gene are MDHEN and SYDVKM. The CDR3 sequence: CASSLEETQYF. For the CDR3, the DNA is TGTGCCAGCAGTTTGGAAGAGACCCAGTACTTC.

A note on this clone: Other nucleotide sequences from this sample produce the same CDR3. The chain links TRBV9 to TRBJ2-7, with a possible D match to TRBD2 (6 bases). Germline loops: CDR1 SGDLS, CDR2 YYNGEE. There are 14 residues in the CDR3. V lost 2 bases to trimming and J lost 0 bases, with 9 bases between them. CDR3 amino acids: CASSVVADSYEQYF. CDR3 DNA sequence: TGTGCCAGCAGCGTGGTAGCGGACTCCTACGAGCAGTACTTC.

The CDR3 loop reads CAWSVGGKNNEQFF. The CDR3 bases are TGTGCCTGGAGTGTCGGCGGGAAGAACAATGAGCAGTTCTTC. This chain connects TRBV30 to TRBJ2-1; D might be TRBD2 (6 bases). V was shortened by 0 bases and J by 5 bases, with 11 bases between the two germline ends. Germline V gene sequence: CDR1 GTSNPN, CDR2 SVGIG (reference sequence). This CDR3 contains 14 residues.

The CDR3 loop is CASSGGPYEQYF. The DNA for the CDR3 is TGTGCCAGTAGTGGCGGCCCCTACGAGCAGTACTTC. This chain connects TRBV19 to TRBJ2-7; D not resolved. This CDR3 has 12 amino acids. Germline CDR1 reads LNHDA; CDR2 reads SQIVND (reference sequence). Between the trimmed V and J ends, which lost 5 bases and 2 bases, there was a span of 7 bases.

The chain has TRBV28 and TRBJ2-7; 10 bases match TRBD1. CDR3 length equals 15 residues. CDR1 MDHEN and CDR2 SYDVKM come from the germline V gene. The V gene end was trimmed by 5 bases and the J gene end by 4 bases; junction bases not matched to a gene: 8. The CDR3 reads CASSGRDRGYYEQYF. The CDR3 nucleotides are TGTGCCAGCAGTGGCCGGGACAGGGGATATTACGAGCAGTACTTC.

The chain combines TRBV5-6 with TRBJ2-7; the D gene could be TRBD1 or TRBD2 (5 bases each). The CDR3 contains 14 residues. V lost 2 bases and J 2 bases, leaving 11 bases between the germline ends. Germline V lookup: CDR1 SGHDT, CDR2 YYEEEE. CDR3 region: CASSFRDLTYEQYF. The DNA of the CDR3 is TGTGCCAGCAGCTTCCGGGACCTTACCTACGAGCAGTACTTC. Looking up the rest from reference TRBV5-6 and TRBJ2-7 gives the full variable domain: DAGVTQSPTHLIKTRGQQVTLRCSPKSGHDTVSWYQQALGQGPQFIFQYYEEEERQRGNFPDRFSGHQFPNYSSELNVNALLLGDSALYLCASSFRDLTYEQYFGPGTRLTVT.

The chain joins TRBV9 to TRBJ2-1, with D unresolved. Trimming stripped 0 bases from V and 5 bases from J, with 12 bases between. CDR1 and CDR2 from the germline V gene are SGDLS and YYNGEE. The CDR3 totals 15 residues. The CDR3 DNA is TGTGCCAGCAGCGTAGCTCCCTTTTTGGACAATGAGCAGTTCTTC. Amino acid sequence: CASSVAPFLDNEQFF.

Of note for this clone: Other DNA variants within this sample encode the same CDR3. The chain combines TRBV2 with TRBJ2-3, with 11 bases fitting TRBD2. Germline loops: CDR1 SNHLY, CDR2 FYNNEI. Trimming at V came to 4 bases and at J to 0 bases, leaving 0 bases not matched to a gene. CDR3 size: 15 residues. The CDR3 is CASSGLAGSTDTQYF. In DNA, the CDR3 is TGTGCCAGCAGTGGACTAGCGGGGAGCACAGATACGCAGTATTTT.

The chain carries TRBV6-1 and TRBJ1-5; D is unclear. Trimming cost V 7 bases and J 10 bases, with 14 bases left between them. Germline loops: CDR1 MNHNS, CDR2 SASEGT. The CDR3 is 12 residues long. The CDR3 nucleotides read TGTGCCAGCACCGAGGCCTCCCCACCCCAGCATTTT. It codes for CASTEASPPQHF.

The sample holds a few counts of this clone. V gene TRBV2 combines with J gene TRBJ1-2; TRBD1 agrees at 8 bases. This CDR3 has 14 amino acids. V lost 6 bases to trimming and J lost 3 bases; unmatched junction nucleotides: 6. Germline V gene lookup returns CDR1 SNHLY and CDR2 FYNNEI. CDR3 sequence reads: CASSRTGIDYGYTF. CDR3 DNA sequence: TGTGCCAGCAGCCGGACAGGGATTGACTATGGCTACACCTTC.

Concerning this clone: Distinct nucleotide sequences in the sample also encode this CDR3. V and J are TRBV7-2 and TRBJ1-2; weak D call: TRBD1 (6 bases). The germline V and J ends were trimmed by 1 base and 2 bases, with 8 bases remaining between them. The CDR3 is made up of 14 amino acids. The germline V gene encodes CDR1 SGHTA and CDR2 FQGNSA. CDR3 in DNA: TGTGCCAGCAGCTTAGGGACAGCGAACTATGGCTACACCTTC. Protein sequence: CASSLGTANYGYTF.

This chain links TRBV6-5 with TRBJ1-3; the D gene is possibly TRBD1 (5 bases). Germline V gene data show CDR1 as MNHEY and CDR2 as SVGAGI. The CDR3 spans 15 residues. V was pared by 7 bases and J by 3 bases, with 16 bases between. The CDR3 spells CASTRTQGFGNTIYF. In DNA form, the CDR3 reads TGTGCCAGCACCAGGACCCAGGGCTTTGGAAACACCATATATTTT.

The chain couples TRBV7-8 to TRBJ2-3, with 8 bases that match TRBD2. The length of the CDR3 is 18 residues. CDR1 is SGHVS, CDR2 FQNEAQ, per germline. V was pared by 2 bases and J by 2 bases, with 12 bases of the junction left unmatched. The CDR3: CASSLLLPVAGNTDTQYF. The CDR3 DNA reads as TGTGCCAGCAGCTTACTCTTACCGGTAGCGGGGAACACAGATACGCAGTATTTT.

As DNA, the CDR3 is TGTGCCAGCAGCGTAACAGGGGCCTACACAGATACGCAGTATTTT. Translation gives CASSVTGAYTDTQYF. The J gene is TRBJ2-3, the V gene TRBV9, with 7 nucleotides matching TRBD1. The germline gives CDR1 SGDLS, CDR2 YYNGEE. The CDR3 totals 15 residues. V shed 1 base and J 2 bases; nucleotides not matched to a gene: 4.